This entry lists 28 T cell receptor beta chains sequenced from one sample in a study of STAT5B mutations in CD4+ large granular lymphocyte leukemia. The table came from immunoSEQ multiplex PCR; TCRdb's copy has only in-frame clones and leaves some out. The repertoire has about 25,000 clones, just under 75% of them found once; the top ten carry less than 10%. The sample comprised CD4+ T cells from blood buffy coats. All receptors derive from a human donor in good health.

CDR3 in amino acids: CASSLVPEDTQYF. The CDR3 nucleotides are TGTGCCAGCAGCTTAGTACCCGAAGATACGCAGTATTTT. The chain employs TRBV7-9 and TRBJ2-3; no clear D gene. CDR3 size: 13 residues. V was cut by 1 base and J by 5 bases, with 7 bases left in between. Germline CDR1 is SEHNR and CDR2 is FQNEAQ (reference sequence).

This chain connects TRBV19 to TRBJ2-2; TRBD1 matches 8 bases. Trimming removed 6 bases from V and 6 bases from J; junction bases left unmatched: 3. This CDR3 region has 13 residues. Per germline, CDR1 LNHDA and CDR2 SQIVND (reference sequence). The CDR3 region is CASSTTGAGELFF. CDR3 nucleotides: TGTGCCAGTAGCACGACAGGGGCCGGGGAGCTGTTTTTT.

This clone has a single count. The gene calls are TRBV6-5 and TRBJ2-4; 9 bases map to TRBD1. Germline V gene lookup returns CDR1 MNHEY and CDR2 SVGAGI. Germline trimming cut 0 bases from V and 8 bases from J; bases unmatched to any gene: 5. CDR3 length equals 15 residues. The CDR3 DNA follows: TGTGCCAGCAGTTACTCGCCGGACAGGGGACACATTCAGTACTTC. It encodes CASSYSPDRGHIQYF.

J is TRBJ2-1 and V is TRBV5-1; 11 positions agree with TRBD2. The CDR3 extends over 15 amino acids. V lost 2 bases and J lost 8; bases outside the gene matches: 6. Germline-derived CDR1 and CDR2 are SGHRS and YFSETQ. The CDR3 nucleotides are TGCGCCAGCAGCTTTATAGCGGGAGGGACCCATGAGCAGTTCTTC. Amino acids: CASSFIAGGTHEQFF.

In this sample, this clone turned up once. The chain has TRBV6-1 and TRBJ2-7; D uncertain. Trimming cost V 6 bases and J 6 bases, with 12 bases left between them. The CDR3 loop spans 12 amino acids. Germline assignment: CDR1 MNHNS and CDR2 SASEGT. The CDR3 coding sequence is TGTGCCAGCAGCGAACATAGGACCGAGCAGTACTTC. This codes for CASSEHRTEQYF.

The V and J genes are TRBV7-2 and TRBJ2-3; D not certain. The CDR3 has 16 residues. CDR1 SGHTA and CDR2 FQGNSA come from the germline V gene. Trimming took off 0 bases at V and 0 bases at J, with 10 bases between the two ends. CDR3 sequence reads: CASSLARSSSTDTQYF. CDR3 DNA: TGTGCCAGCAGCTTAGCCCGGTCGTCGAGCACAGATACGCAGTATTTT.

This chain joins TRBV6-1 and TRBJ1-5; 8 bases are a match to TRBD1. Germline V lookup: CDR1 MNHNS, CDR2 SASEGT. The CDR3 loop spans 15 amino acids. After removal of 2 bases from V and 5 bases from J, the junction contained 5 bases not matched to a gene. The CDR3 sequence is CASSETGGVDQPQHF. The CDR3 region has the DNA TGTGCCAGCAGTGAAACAGGGGGGGTAGATCAGCCCCAGCATTTT.

The gene calls are TRBV7-9 and TRBJ2-2; 9 nucleotides line up with TRBD1. V lost 6 bases and J lost 7; bases outside the gene matches: 12. Per the germline V gene, CDR1 is SEHNR and CDR2 is FQNEAQ (reference sequence). The length of the CDR3 is 16 residues. The CDR3 loop is CASRRGGTGMRGELFF. The DNA for the CDR3 is TGTGCCAGCAGGAGAGGGGGGACAGGGATGCGCGGGGAGCTGTTTTTT.

The chain recombines TRBV7-8 with TRBJ2-1; D might be TRBD2 (5 bases). This CDR3 region has 16 residues. V was cut by 5 bases and J by 5 bases, with 19 bases left in between. Germline V gene data show CDR1 as SGHVS and CDR2 as FQNEAQ. The CDR3 region has the DNA TGTGCCAGCAGCAACTTAGGAGAGGGTTCCAACAATGAGCAGTTCTTC. Translating it yields CASSNLGEGSNNEQFF. The variable domain in full, with the rest retrieved from reference TRBV7-8 and TRBJ2-1, is GAGVSQSPRYKVAKRGQDVALRCDPISGHVSLFWYQQALGQGPEFLTYFQNEAQLDKSGLPSDRFFAERPEGSVSTLKIQRTQQEDSAVYLCASSNLGEGSNNEQFFGPGTRLTVL.

This chain joins TRBV4-1 and TRBJ2-3; D may match TRBD1 or TRBD2 (5 bases each). This CDR3 has 13 amino acids. CDR1 and CDR2 from the germline V gene are MGHRA and YSYEKL. V lost 4 bases to trimming and J lost 4 bases, with 9 bases between them. CDR3 DNA sequence: TGCGCCAGCAGCCTCCGGGGCCCAGATACGCAGTATTTT. It translates to CASSLRGPDTQYF.

The gene calls are TRBV6-1 and TRBJ2-7; TRBD1 might be the D (5 bases). Trimming cost V 6 bases and J 4 bases, with 16 bases left between them. Germline-derived CDR1 and CDR2 are MNHNS and SASEGT. The CDR3 totals 14 residues. The CDR3 region is CASRSDGHAYEQYF. The CDR3 DNA sequence: TGTGCCAGCAGGTCGGACGGACATGCGTACGAGCAGTACTTC.

The gene calls are TRBV28 and TRBJ2-2; perhaps TRBD1 as D (5 bases). This CDR3 contains 15 residues. V shed 2 bases and J shed 6 bases, with 13 bases lying between them. The germline V gene encodes CDR1 MDHEN and CDR2 SYDVKM. The CDR3 DNA is TGTGCCAGCAGTTTACCCAGGGCGCAGTCCGGGGAGCTGTTTTTT. Translating it yields CASSLPRAQSGELFF. Full variable domain (outside the CDR3, taken from reference TRBV28 and TRBJ2-2): DVKVTQSSRYLVKRTGEKVFLECVQDMDHENMFWYRQDPGLGLRLIYFSYDVKMKEKGDIPEGYSVSREKKERFSLILESASTNQTSMYLCASSLPRAQSGELFFGEGSRLTVL.

This clone was counted a few times. V and J are TRBV18 and TRBJ1-5; D ambiguous. Per the germline V gene, CDR1 is KGHSH and CDR2 is LQKENI. This CDR3 contains 13 residues. The V gene lost 5 bases and the J gene lost 2 bases, with 7 bases spanning the gap. The CDR3: CASSSVGNQPQHF. DNA for the CDR3: TGTGCCAGCTCATCTGTGGGCAATCAGCCCCAGCATTTT.

The chain's CDR3 is CASHGAAESYEQYF. For the CDR3, the DNA is TGTGCCAGCCACGGGGCAGCGGAGTCCTACGAGCAGTACTTC. V is TRBV25-1 and J is TRBJ2-7; the D gene could be TRBD1 or TRBD2 (5 bases each). Trimming removed 8 bases from V and 1 base from J, with 15 bases in between. The length of the CDR3 is 14 residues. CDR1 is MGHDK, CDR2 SYGVNS, per germline.

This clone has a single count. This chain uses TRBV5-1 with TRBJ2-2; no firm D call. Germline V gene data show CDR1 as SGHRS and CDR2 as YFSETQ. This CDR3 is 14 amino acids long. The V end was cut by 0 bases, the J end by 2 bases, with 5 bases between. This CDR3 reads CASSLDRNTGELFF. The DNA of the CDR3 is TGCGCCAGCAGCTTGGACAGAAACACCGGGGAGCTGTTTTTT.

This chain connects TRBV18 to TRBJ2-1; a weak D match, TRBD2 (5 bases). The germline V gene encodes CDR1 KGHSH and CDR2 LQKENI. The CDR3 is 15 residues long. The ends were cut back, 5 bases at V and 0 bases at J, with 11 bases in the middle. CDR3 residues: CASSSGVSSYNEQFF. The CDR3 coding sequence is TGTGCCAGCTCATCCGGGGTGAGCTCCTACAATGAGCAGTTCTTC.

The chain uses TRBV7-9 and TRBJ2-2; no reliable D call. The CDR3 is 12 amino acids. The V and J ends lost 3 bases and 4 bases respectively, with 3 bases between them. The V gene's germline CDR1 is SEHNR and CDR2 FQNEAQ (reference sequence). The CDR3 sequence: CASSFSTGELFF. The CDR3 region has the DNA TGTGCCAGCAGCTTCTCCACCGGGGAGCTGTTTTTT.

V is TRBV10-3 and J is TRBJ1-3; D unresolved. The CDR3 is 14 amino acids. V dropped 2 bases and J dropped 3 bases, with 8 bases sitting between them. Germline V gene sequence: CDR1 ENHRY, CDR2 SYGVKD. CDR3 region: CAISEGGNGNTIYF. In nucleotides, the CDR3 is TGTGCCATCAGTGAGGGCGGAAATGGAAACACCATATATTTT.

CDR3 residues: CAWSSYGDRGTEAFF. Here the CDR3 DNA reads TGTGCCTGGAGTTCATATGGGGACAGGGGCACTGAAGCTTTCTTT. The chain combines TRBV30 with TRBJ1-1; TRBD1 matches 10 bases. Germline V lookup: CDR1 GTSNPN, CDR2 SVGIG (reference sequence). The V and J ends lost 2 bases and 4 bases, in that order; junction bases with no gene match: 7. The CDR3 runs 15 residues.

This clone occurred a few times. This sequence joins TRBV15 and TRBJ1-1; 9 positions agree with TRBD1. Per germline, CDR1 LNHNV and CDR2 YYDKDF (reference sequence). CDR3 length equals 15 residues. V gave up 9 bases and J gave up 0 bases; unmatched junction bases: 8. CDR3 nucleotides: TGTGCCACTTTAGGGACAGGGTATATGAACACTGAAGCTTTCTTT. Protein sequence: CATLGTGYMNTEAFF.

CDR3: CASSSHTGNTGELFF. CDR3 nucleotide sequence: TGTGCCAGCAGCTCACACACAGGGAACACCGGGGAGCTGTTTTTT. The chain couples TRBV11-2 to TRBJ2-2; tentative D call: TRBD1 (5 bases). The germline gives CDR1 SGHAT, CDR2 FQNNGV. This CDR3 contains 15 residues. Deletions cut 4 bases from V and 1 base from J, with 10 bases between.

This clone appeared a few times. This sequence joins TRBV7-8 and TRBJ1-2; D not resolved. The length of the CDR3 is 14 residues. The V end was cut by 5 bases, the J end by 1 base, with 11 bases between. The V gene's germline CDR1 is SGHVS and CDR2 FQNEAQ. The CDR3 DNA sequence: TGTGCCAGCAGCCCATTCGCGGTTAACTATGGCTACACCTTC. Protein: CASSPFAVNYGYTF.

The rearrangement links TRBV9 to TRBJ2-1; D unresolved. The CDR3 consists of 13 residues. V was clipped by 0 bases and J by 3 bases, with 4 bases between them. The germline V gene encodes CDR1 SGDLS and CDR2 YYNGEE. Here the CDR3 DNA reads TGTGCCAGCAGCGTAGTGGACTACAATGAGCAGTTCTTC. This encodes CASSVVDYNEQFF.

The chain employs TRBV7-8 and TRBJ1-5; weak D call: TRBD1 (6 bases). The germline gives CDR1 SGHVS, CDR2 FQNEAQ. Trimming pared 2 bases from V and 7 bases from J, leaving 6 bases between. This CDR3 contains 12 residues. For the CDR3, the DNA is TGTGCCAGCAGCTTAAGGGGGCAGCCCCAGCATTTT. Translated, it gives CASSLRGQPQHF.

This clone has a single count. This chain uses TRBV7-3 with TRBJ1-6; tentative D call: TRBD1 (6 bases). The CDR3 runs 13 residues. Germline values: CDR1 SGHTA, CDR2 FQGTGA. Deletions cut 5 bases from V and 13 bases from J, with 15 bases between. For the CDR3, the DNA is TGTGCCAGCAGCGCAACGATACAGGGTCCCCTCCACTTT. Protein: CASSATIQGPLHF.

The rearrangement joins TRBV2 to TRBJ2-7; maybe TRBD2 (5 bases). Trimming cost V 4 bases and J 0 bases, with 10 bases left between them. CDR1 and CDR2 (germline): SNHLY, FYNNEI. The CDR3 covers 14 residues. CDR3 DNA: TGTGCCAGCAGTGGAGCGGAAAGCTCCTACGAGCAGTACTTC. Its protein product is CASSGAESSYEQYF.

The chain couples TRBV12-5 to TRBJ2-7, with 7 positions matching TRBD1. CDR1 LGHNT and CDR2 FRNRAP come from the germline V gene. J was trimmed by 4 bases and V by 4 bases; bases with no gene match: 10. This CDR3 is 15 amino acids long. The CDR3: CASGYLGQKFYEQYV. In DNA, the CDR3 is TGTGCTAGTGGTTACCTGGGACAGAAGTTTTACGAGCAGTACGTC.

This chain uses TRBV7-2 with TRBJ1-2, with 7 bases aligning to TRBD1. The germline gives CDR1 SGHTA, CDR2 FQGNSA. With 6 bases clipped from V and 1 base from J, the junction kept 14 bases outside the gene matches. This CDR3 is 17 amino acids long. The CDR3 reads CASSYRTGPTDNYGYTF. The DNA of the CDR3 is TGTGCCAGCAGTTATAGGACAGGACCAACCGATAACTATGGCTACACCTTC.